The clone carrying this T cell receptor (beta chain) was recorded at least ten times. Its target is unknown. The data are from a study of T cell repertoires in cytomegalovirus infection. Study-level results: In two of eight donors, the top clonotype was HLA-C-restricted CMV-specific.

Via MiXCR, TCRdb re-called the reads, giving one row per CDR3 protein. The table lists around 900,000 distinct CDR3 sequences, roughly 30% of them singletons, with 13% in the top ten. This CDR3 region has 15 residues. Trimming stripped 2 bases from V and 5 bases from J, with 13 bases between. CDR1 is SGHTA, CDR2 FQGNSA, per germline. The sequence was collected from a human donor in good health (CMV status not recorded). Some clones in this sample may be carry-over from other donors' samples. The J gene is TRBJ2-4, the V gene TRBV7-2; D call uncertain. This sample comprised cultured CD8+ T cells from PBMCs, obtained from culture after CMV antigen stimulation. CDR3 sequence: CASSLTVTAENIQYF. The DNA for the CDR3 is TGTGCCAGCAGCTTAACGGTGACGGCGGAAAACATTCAGTACTTC.